This paragraph covers one T cell receptor beta chain sequence. Its antigen is unknown. The data derive from a study of cytomegalovirus exposure and HLA in healthy donors. The wider study: Falling in the Caucasian-associated ancestry cluster were about four fifths of approximately 400 genotyped donors.

Study outcomes and limitations: Earlier analysis looked at TCR beta V segments, and most were productive about 87% or about 30% of the time.

It was with 60 Vbeta and 13 Jbeta primers that the PCR ran. Profiled with immunoSEQ multiplex PCR; TCRdb holds only in-frame clones, not every one. The sample carries approximately 160,000 clones, 78% recorded once. The sample comprised PBMCs. The receptor was isolated from a woman in her forties or fifties in good health and CMV-seropositive.

The DNA for the CDR3 is TGTGCCAGCAGCTCCCGACAGGGAACCACGGCGGGGGCCAACGTCCTGACTTTC. Its protein is CASSSRQGTTAGANVLTF. The genes are TRBV7-9 and TRBJ2-6, with TRBD1 matching 7 bases. Losses at the gene ends were 4 bases for V and 4 bases for J; bases not matched to a gene: 13. Germline V lookup: CDR1 SEHNR, CDR2 FQNEAQ (reference sequence). The CDR3 contains 18 residues.